The source of this TCR beta chain is a study of T-cell reconstitution after alpha-beta-depleted transplantation in children. Germline values: CDR1 DFQATT, CDR2 SNEGSKA (reference sequence). V lost 1 base to trimming and J lost 2 bases; unmatched junction nucleotides: 4. This CDR3 spans 14 amino acids. The authors prepared the TCRbeta library with unique molecular identifiers. TCRdb re-called the PCR reads with MiXCR, one entry per CDR3 protein. Of about 400,000 distinct CDR3 sequences listed, just over 20% are singletons. This clonotype was counted many times. The specimen comprised PBMCs from the stem cell graft donor, sampled from the stem cell graft. This TCR was recovered from a human donor who donated a stem cell graft to a child with acute myeloid leukemia. The rearrangement links TRBV20-1 to TRBJ2-5, with 7 nucleotides matching TRBD1. This chain's CDR3 is CSARGVTGQETQYF. CDR3 coding DNA: TGCAGTGCTAGAGGGGTGACAGGGCAAGAGACCCAGTACTTC.